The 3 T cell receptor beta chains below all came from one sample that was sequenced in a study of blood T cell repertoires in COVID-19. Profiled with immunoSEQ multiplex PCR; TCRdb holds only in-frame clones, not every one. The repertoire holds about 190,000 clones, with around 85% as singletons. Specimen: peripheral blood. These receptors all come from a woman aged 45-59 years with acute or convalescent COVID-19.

The CDR3 region has the DNA TGCAGCTTCCGGACAGGGGAAGACACTGAAGCTTTCTTT. This gives the protein CSFRTGEDTEAFF. This chain joins TRBV29-1 and TRBJ1-1, with 9 bases that match TRBD1. The CDR3 contains 13 residues. After removal of 8 bases from V and 3 bases from J, the junction contained 7 bases not matched to a gene. Per the germline V gene, CDR1 is SQVTM and CDR2 is ANQGSEA. Full variable domain (rest looked up from reference TRBV29-1 and TRBJ1-1): SAVISQKPSRDICQRGTSLTIQCQVDSQVTMMFWYRQQPGQSLTLIATANQGSEATYESGFVIDKFPISRPNLTFSTLTVSNMSPEDSSIYLCSFRTGEDTEAFFGQGTRLTVV.

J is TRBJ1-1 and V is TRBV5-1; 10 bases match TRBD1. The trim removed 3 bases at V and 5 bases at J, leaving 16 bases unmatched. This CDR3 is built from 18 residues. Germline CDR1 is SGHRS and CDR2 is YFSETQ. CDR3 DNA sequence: TGCGCCAGCAGCTCCTGGGGGACAGGGGCCCGAAAGAGGACTGAAGCTTTCTTT. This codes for CASSSWGTGARKRTEAFF.

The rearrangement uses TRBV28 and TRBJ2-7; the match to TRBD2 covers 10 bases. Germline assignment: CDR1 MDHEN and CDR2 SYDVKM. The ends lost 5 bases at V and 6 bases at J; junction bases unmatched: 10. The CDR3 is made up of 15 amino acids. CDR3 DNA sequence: TGTGCCAGCAGTGTGCCCGGGACTAGCGTTTCCGAGCAGTACTTC. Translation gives CASSVPGTSVSEQYF.